This TCR beta chain was captured by sequencing in a study of T-cell reconstitution after alpha-beta-depleted transplantation in children. The CDR3 has 15 amino acids. CDR1 is MDHEN, CDR2 SYDVKM, per germline. The germline V and J ends were trimmed by 2 bases and 4 bases, with 12 bases remaining between them. TCRbeta library construction was performed incorporating unique molecular identifiers. Using its own MiXCR run on the PCR reads, TCRdb lists one record per CDR3 protein. The data show approximately 590,000 distinct CDR3 sequences, about 10% seen once. The gene calls are TRBV28 and TRBJ2-4; D is unresolved. This TCR derives from a human donor who donated a stem cell graft to a child with acute myeloid leukemia. Material: PBMCs from the stem cell graft donor, obtained from the stem cell graft. The CDR3 sequence is CASSLPGAVKNIQYF. In DNA, the CDR3 is TGTGCCAGCAGTTTACCGGGCGCGGTGAAAAACATTCAGTACTTC.